This is a list of T cell receptor beta chains from one sample in a study of T cell clones after liver transplantation. TCRdb's table, derived via immunoSEQ multiplex PCR, lists solely in-frame clones and lacks some. The table has about 75,000 clones, under 90% seen once. Material: CD4+ T cells from blood, obtained 48 months after liver transplant. The receptors were gathered from a human patient who received a liver transplant. Part of the T cells may come from the graft donor. The CDR3 runs from the conserved cysteine through the conserved F or W. The order of the fields is J gene, clone size, D gene, V gene, CDR3 DNA, CDR3 protein. A D gene is named only where the DNA matches it firmly. A clone size is listed for some rows: how often the clone was seen (once, few, many), or a class if it is expanded.

TRBJ2-3,-,-,TRBV27,TGTGCCAGCAGTTCCTCGACAGCGGATACGCAGTATTTT,CASSSSTADTQYF
TRBJ2-4,-,-,TRBV28,TGTGCCAGCAGTTCCCAGAGCATTCAGTACTTC,CASSSQSIQYF
TRBJ2-7,-,-,TRBV4-1,TGCGCCAGCAGCCAGGCAGGTTGGGGTCCCCCCTACGAGCAGTACTTC,CASSQAGWGPPYEQYF
TRBJ1-2,-,TRBD1,TRBV7-2,TGTGCCAGCAGCTTAGGAAGAATGGGACAGGGGCGGGACACCTTC,CASSLGRMGQGRDTF
TRBJ2-3,-,-,TRBV11-2,TGTGCCAGCAGCTTAGTTGGCCGGGAGCCCCCAGATACGCAGTATTTT,CASSLVGREPPDTQYF
TRBJ2-3,once,TRBD2,TRBV7-2,TGTGCCAGCAGCCAGGCTAGCGGGGAGGTTCCGACGCAGTATTTT,CASSQASGEVPTQYF
TRBJ2-1,-,TRBD2,TRBV11-2,TGTGCCAGCAGCTTAGCTAGCGGGGGGGCTTGGTACAATGAGCAGTTCTTC,CASSLASGGAWYNEQFF
TRBJ1-6,-,-,TRBV4-3,TGCGCCAGCAGCCAAGGTGGACAGTTCTATAATTCACCCCTCCACTTT,CASSQGGQFYNSPLHF
TRBJ2-3,-,-,TRBV28,TGTGCCAGCAGTTGGCGGGACAGACCCACAGATACGCAGTATTTT,CASSWRDRPTDTQYF
TRBJ2-1,-,TRBD2,TRBV29-1,TGCAGCGTTGTAGCGGGGAGGGGAAGTGAGCAGTTCTTC,CSVVAGRGSEQFF
TRBJ2-7,-,-,TRBV20-1,TGCAGTGCTAGTGACACTTACGAGCAGTACTTC,CSASDTYEQYF
TRBJ2-3,once,TRBD1,TRBV6-1,TGTGCCAGCACCGCGGACAGGACTTCAGGTGATACGCAGTATTTT,CASTADRTSGDTQYF
TRBJ2-7,-,TRBD2,TRBV2,TGTGCCAGCAGTGTCACTAGCGGGGGGAGCGAGCAGTACTTC,CASSVTSGGSEQYF
TRBJ1-5,-,-,TRBV23-1,TGCGCCAGCAGGGGACTCCCGTTCCAGCCCCAGCATTTT,CASRGLPFQPQHF
TRBJ2-5,-,TRBD1,TRBV29-1,TGCAGCGTCGCTACAGGGGACCCGGAGACCCAGTACTTC,CSVATGDPETQYF
TRBJ2-1,-,-,TRBV25-1,TGTGCCAGCGCGGGGCAGTACAATGAGCAGTTCTTC,CASAGQYNEQFF
TRBJ2-5,-,-,TRBV28,TGTGCCAGCAGCACTCCCCGGCAGGGGAGGACCCAGTACTTC,CASSTPRQGRTQYF
TRBJ1-4,once,TRBD1,TRBV25-1,TGTGCCAGCAGCCGACAGGGGGCTGATGAAAAACTGTTTTTT,CASSRQGADEKLFF
TRBJ2-6,-,-,TRBV5-4,TGTGCCAGCAGCCCAGAGTATGGGGGAGCAGGGGCCAACGTCCTGACTTTC,CASSPEYGGAGANVLTF
TRBJ2-1,-,-,TRBV6-6,TGTGCCAGCAGTTACTCGAGCCGAGGAGGTGAGCAGTTCTTC,CASSYSSRGGEQFF
TRBJ1-2,-,-,TRBV19,TGTGCCAGTAGTGCCCCGGTTAGGGATTGGGGCGGCTACACCTTC,CASSAPVRDWGGYTF
TRBJ2-5,-,-,TRBV7-2,TGTGCCAGCAGCTTACCCCTAGCGACCCAAGAGACCCAGTACTTC,CASSLPLATQETQYF
TRBJ2-2,few,-,TRBV9,TGTGCCAGCAGCGTAGCTATGGAAGGGGAGCTGTTTTTT,CASSVAMEGELFF